This T cell receptor (beta chain) was profiled in a study of blood T cells in healthy people across ages. CDR1 DFQATT and CDR2 SNEGSKA come from the germline V gene (reference sequence). The ends lost 2 bases at V and 1 base at J; junction bases unmatched: 7. The length of the CDR3 is 16 residues. With a J-beta primer mix and a sample-barcoded 5' primer, a second PCR ran roughly 6 to 12 cycles. TCRdb independently ran MiXCR on the 5' RACE reads; one entry per CDR3 protein. This repertoire shows hundreds of thousands of distinct CDR3 sequences, approximately 60% found once; its top ten account for 20% to 30%.

Sequencing used blood. This clonotype originated in a man in his forties or fifties in good health. This chain uses TRBV20-1 with TRBJ2-3, with TRBD2 matching 9 bases. The CDR3 DNA reads as TGCAGTGCTAGACCAGACTTAGCGGGGGGCACAGATACGCAGTATTTT. Residues: CSARPDLAGGTDTQYF.